These 18 T cell receptor beta chains share one sample of origin, sequenced in a study of T cell repertoires in cytomegalovirus infection. One entry per CDR3 protein, called by TCRdb with MiXCR from the reads. The table has approximately 550,000 distinct CDR3 sequences, about 15% seen once; the top ten hold 20% to 30%. The sequenced material came from CD8+ T cells from PBMCs. The origin of the receptors is a human donor in good health (CMV status not recorded). Some clones in this sample may be carry-over from other donors' samples.

This clonotype was observed at least ten times. J is TRBJ1-1 and V is TRBV11-2, with 7 positions matching TRBD1. The CDR3 has 15 residues. V shed 2 bases, J shed 4 bases, and the junction held 7 bases outside the gene matches. The germline V gene has CDR1 SGHAT and CDR2 FQNNGV. Here the CDR3 DNA reads TGTGCCAGCAGCTTATTAGGGGGCGATGTCACTGAAGCTTTCTTT. This codes for CASSLLGGDVTEAFF.

This clonotype came up many times. The genes are TRBV7-8 and TRBJ2-7; the D call may be TRBD1 or TRBD2 (5 bases each). Germline V gene lookup returns CDR1 SGHVS and CDR2 FQNEAQ. The CDR3 sequence is 13 residues long. Trimming removed 5 bases at V and 4 bases at J, with 12 bases between. The CDR3 coding sequence is TGTGCCAGCAGCCGGGACCCCGGGTACGAGCAGTACTTC. As protein: CASSRDPGYEQYF.

A few counts support this clonotype. This rearrangement joins TRBV23-1 to TRBJ1-5; D is uncertain. TRBV23-1 is classed as an ORF, of uncertain function. This CDR3 has 13 residues. Trimming removed 6 bases from V and 0 bases from J, with 6 bases in between. The CDR3 nucleotides are TGCGCCAGCAGGCTGCATAGCAATCAGCCCCAGCATTTT. The encoded protein is CASRLHSNQPQHF.

The chain links TRBV19 to TRBJ2-7, with 9 bases aligning to TRBD1. V shed 6 bases, J shed 4 bases, and the junction held 13 bases outside the gene matches. Germline values: CDR1 LNHDA, CDR2 SQIVND (reference sequence). The CDR3 is made up of 16 amino acids. As DNA, the CDR3 is TGTGCCAGTAGCCCTAGGTTGGGGACAGGGAGTTACGAGCAGTACTTC. Translated, it gives CASSPRLGTGSYEQYF.

The sample holds a few counts of this clonotype. The chain joins TRBV9 to TRBJ2-2; maybe TRBD2 (5 bases). Germline V gene lookup returns CDR1 SGDLS and CDR2 YYNGEE. Trimming took 2 bases from V and 6 from J, leaving 14 bases between them. The CDR3 is made up of 15 amino acids. In DNA form, the CDR3 reads TGTGCCAGCAGCGTGATGGCGGGTCAACCCGGGGAGCTGTTTTTT. It encodes CASSVMAGQPGELFF.

This clonotype has just a few counts. The gene calls are TRBV20-1 and TRBJ1-2, with D possibly being TRBD1 (6 bases). Trimming took off 0 bases at V and 1 base at J, with 12 bases between the two ends. The CDR3 consists of 15 residues. CDR1 DFQATT and CDR2 SNEGSKA come from the germline V gene (reference sequence). The CDR3 nucleotides are TGCAGTGCTAGAGAAGGACAGTCCATTAACTATGGCTACACCTTC. Its protein product is CSAREGQSINYGYTF.

There are many counts of this clonotype. The rearrangement uses TRBV6-5 and TRBJ2-3; no definite D call. The V end was cut by 2 bases, the J end by 3 bases, with 15 bases between. Germline V CDR1 and CDR2: MNHEY, SVGAGI. The CDR3 runs 16 residues. The CDR3 DNA follows: TGTGCCAGCAGTTACCCAAGCCTCACTGGAACAGATACGCAGTATTTT. Its translation: CASSYPSLTGTDTQYF.

This clonotype was counted only a few times. The chain employs TRBV5-5 and TRBJ1-4; 9 nucleotides match TRBD1. The CDR3 sequence is 17 residues long. Per germline, CDR1 SGHKS and CDR2 YYEKEE (reference sequence). Germline trimming cut 1 base from V and 8 bases from J; bases unmatched to any gene: 12. The CDR3 nucleotides are TGTGCCAGCAGCTTGAGCACAGGGGGCCTTACGGGGGAAAAACTGTTTTTT. The encoded protein is CASSLSTGGLTGEKLFF.

A word on this clonotype: This likely comes from a read error, as the CDR3 has no conserved phenylalanine or tryptophan at its end. V usage is TRBV5-4 and J usage is TRBJ2-4, with 8 nucleotides matching TRBD1. CDR3 length equals 14 residues. V shed 4 bases, J shed 5 bases, and the junction held 5 bases outside the gene matches. The germline gives CDR1 SGHNT, CDR2 YYREEE (reference sequence). The CDR3 nucleotides are TGTGCCAGCAGCGTGACAGGGGAGGAAAACATTCAGTACTTA. It codes for CASSVTGEENIQYL.

About this clonotype: The germline gene is not matched at one end of the junction; a read error may be the cause. The chain recombines TRBV7-4 with TRBJ2-1; D gene unclear. The CDR3 has 12 residues. Germline V gene sequence: CDR1 SGHVT, CDR2 SQSDAQ. The DNA for the CDR3 is TGTGCCAGCGCCCGTTCCTACAATGAGCAGCTCTTC. It yields the protein CASARSYNEQLF.

There are many counts of this clonotype. The chain combines TRBV12-3 or TRBV12-4 with TRBJ2-4, with D perhaps matching TRBD1 or TRBD2 (5 bases each). This CDR3 comprises 15 residues. V was pared by 6 bases and J by 0 bases, with 12 bases between. CDR3 coding DNA: TGTGCCAGCAGCCCGGTGGGGGAAGCCAAAAACATTCAGTACTTC. Translation: CASSPVGEAKNIQYF.

This clonotype was observed at least ten times. The rearrangement uses TRBV7-6 and TRBJ2-2; 12 bases fit TRBD2. After removal of 3 bases from V and 5 bases from J, the junction contained 7 bases not matched to a gene. Germline CDR1 is SGHVS and CDR2 is FNYEAQ. The length of the CDR3 is 17 residues. CDR3 amino acids: CASSFRLAGALTGELFF. CDR3 in DNA: TGTGCCAGCAGCTTCCGACTAGCGGGGGCCCTGACCGGGGAGCTGTTTTTT. The full variable domain, in which reference TRBV7-6 and TRBJ2-2 provide the parts outside the CDR3, is GAGVSQSPRYKVTKRGQDVALRCDPISGHVSLYWYRQALGQGPEFLTYFNYEAQQDKSGLPNDRFSAERPEGSISTLTIQRTEQRDSAMYRCASSFRLAGALTGELFFGEGSRLTVL.

The gene calls are TRBV4-3 and TRBJ1-5; D call uncertain. The CDR3 length is 12 residues. Trimming took 1 base from V and 10 from J, leaving 8 bases between them. From germline, CDR1 is LGHNA and CDR2 YSLEER. In DNA, the CDR3 is TGCGCCAGCAGCCAAGGATCGAGCCCCCAGCATTTT. Its translation: CASSQGSSPQHF.

Only a few counts were recorded for this clonotype. The J gene is TRBJ2-7, the V gene TRBV20-1; a weak D match, TRBD1 (6 bases). CDR1 is DFQATT and CDR2 is SNEGSKA in the germline V gene (reference sequence). This CDR3 is built from 13 residues. Trimming removed 6 bases at V and 0 bases at J, with 12 bases between. The CDR3 protein is CSARQESSYEQYF. The DNA of the CDR3 is TGCAGTGCCAGACAGGAGAGCTCCTACGAGCAGTACTTC.

The genes are TRBV13 and TRBJ1-2, with D possibly matching TRBD1 (6 bases). Between the trimmed V and J ends, which lost 3 bases and 1 base, there was a span of 12 bases. Germline CDR1 is PRHDT and CDR2 is FYEKMQ (reference sequence). This CDR3 region has 15 residues. The CDR3 loop is CASSFNNRDNYGYTF. CDR3 sequence (DNA): TGTGCCAGCAGCTTTAATAACAGGGATAACTATGGCTACACCTTC.

This clonotype showed up many times. The rearrangement joins TRBV7-6 to TRBJ2-1; 8 bases are a match to TRBD1. V lost 5 bases to trimming and J lost 10 bases; unmatched junction nucleotides: 10. CDR3 size: 14 residues. CDR1 and CDR2 (germline): SGHVS, FNYEAQ. The chain's CDR3 is CASSPSTGGREQFF. CDR3 sequence (DNA): TGTGCCAGCAGCCCCTCCACAGGGGGTCGGGAGCAGTTCTTC.

This clonotype was seen repeatedly, ten times or more. The chain has TRBV10-3 and TRBJ1-1; 7 bases map to TRBD1. Germline V CDR1 and CDR2: ENHRY, SYGVKD. J lost 0 bases, V lost 6 bases, and 4 bases had no gene match. The CDR3 is made up of 14 amino acids. The DNA for the CDR3 is TGTGCCATCAGACCACAGGGGATGAACACTGAAGCTTTCTTT. Translation: CAIRPQGMNTEAFF.

The chain joins TRBV6-5 to TRBJ1-4, with 8 nucleotides matching TRBD1. The germline V gene encodes CDR1 MNHEY and CDR2 SVGAGI. Trimming removed 2 bases from V and 3 bases from J; junction bases left unmatched: 8. CDR3 length equals 17 residues. The DNA for the CDR3 is TGTGCCAGCAGTTACACACAGGGGGAGAAGGCTAATGAAAAACTGTTTTTT. This encodes CASSYTQGEKANEKLFF.